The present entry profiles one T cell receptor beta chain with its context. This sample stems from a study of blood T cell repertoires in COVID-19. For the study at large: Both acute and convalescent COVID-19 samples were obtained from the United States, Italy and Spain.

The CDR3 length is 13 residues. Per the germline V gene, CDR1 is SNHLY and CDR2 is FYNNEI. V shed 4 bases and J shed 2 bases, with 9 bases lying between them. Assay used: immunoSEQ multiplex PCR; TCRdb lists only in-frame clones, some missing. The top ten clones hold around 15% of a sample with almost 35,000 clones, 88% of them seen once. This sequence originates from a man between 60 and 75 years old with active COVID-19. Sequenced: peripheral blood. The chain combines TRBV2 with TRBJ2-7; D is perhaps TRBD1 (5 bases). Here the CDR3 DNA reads TGTGCCAGCAGTGTCAGGGAAGCCTACGAGCAGTACTTC. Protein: CASSVREAYEQYF.